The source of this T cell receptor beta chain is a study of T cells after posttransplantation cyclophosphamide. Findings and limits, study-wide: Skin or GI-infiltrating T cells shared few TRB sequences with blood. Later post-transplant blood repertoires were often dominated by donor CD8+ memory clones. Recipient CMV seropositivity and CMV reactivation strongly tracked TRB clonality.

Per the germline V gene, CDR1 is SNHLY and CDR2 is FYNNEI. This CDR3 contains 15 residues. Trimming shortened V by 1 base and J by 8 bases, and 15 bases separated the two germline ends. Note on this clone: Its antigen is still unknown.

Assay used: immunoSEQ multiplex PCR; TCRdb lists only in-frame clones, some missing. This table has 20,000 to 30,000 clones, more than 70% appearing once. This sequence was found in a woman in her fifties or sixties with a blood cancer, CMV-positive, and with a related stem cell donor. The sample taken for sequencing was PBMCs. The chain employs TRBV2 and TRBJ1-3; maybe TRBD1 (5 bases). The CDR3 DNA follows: TGTGCCAGCAGTGAAGGAGCGATCTTAGGGGACACCATATATTTT. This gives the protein CASSEGAILGDTIYF.